These 13 T cell receptor beta chains were all obtained from the same sample, sequenced in a study of blood T cell repertoires in COVID-19. The repertoire was sequenced with immunoSEQ multiplex PCR; TCRdb's copy has only in-frame clones and lacks some. Of 63,000 or so clones in the sample, approximately 82% were seen once. Specimen: peripheral blood. Receptors originate from a man older than 75 with active COVID-19.

The gene calls are TRBV7-2 and TRBJ1-5, with 10 bases aligning to TRBD1. Germline V lookup: CDR1 SGHTA, CDR2 FQGNSA. Unmatched junction bases numbered 11, after V lost 5 bases and J lost 4 bases. CDR3 length: 17 amino acids. The CDR3 DNA is TGTGCCAGCAGCCCCGGACAGGGGGGGACTCTAAATCAGCCCCAGCATTTT. This translates into CASSPGQGGTLNQPQHF.

This clone has a single count. This chain uses TRBV30 with TRBJ2-7; 10 bases agree with TRBD2. Germline CDR1 GTSNPN, CDR2 SVGIG (reference sequence). With 0 bases clipped from V and 3 bases from J, the junction kept 14 bases outside the gene matches. This CDR3 comprises 18 residues. CDR3 nucleotide sequence: TGTGCCTGGAGTGTGGGACTCATGACTAGCGGGCCAGACTACGAGCAGTACTTC. Its translation is CAWSVGLMTSGPDYEQYF.

The chain combines TRBV29-1 with TRBJ2-1; D gene uncertain. This CDR3 has 14 residues. The germline V gene has CDR1 SQVTM and CDR2 ANQGSEA. Trimming left V 4 bases short and J 0 bases short, with 10 bases between. As DNA, the CDR3 is TGCAGCGTTGTTCAGGTGAGCTCCTACAATGAGCAGTTCTTC. Translated: CSVVQVSSYNEQFF.

The rearrangement uses TRBV6-2 or TRBV6-3 and TRBJ1-6; weak D call: TRBD1 (6 bases). Germline V gene lookup returns CDR1 MNHEY and CDR2 SVGEGT. Trimming shortened V by 0 bases and J by 14 bases, and 11 bases separated the two germline ends. This CDR3 is built from 13 residues. In DNA, the CDR3 is TGTGCCAGCAGTTACTCCGGGGGGCGAACCCTCCACTTT. Amino acids: CASSYSGGRTLHF.

The V and J genes are TRBV5-6 and TRBJ1-3, with D hard to call. V was cut by 5 bases and J by 3 bases, with 15 bases left in between. Germline-derived CDR1 and CDR2 are SGHDT and YYEEEE. The CDR3 has 15 residues. In DNA, the CDR3 is TGTGCCAGCAGTCTACGACGGAGCCATGGAAACACCATATATTTT. Protein sequence: CASSLRRSHGNTIYF.

This chain uses TRBV13 with TRBJ1-6, with D perhaps matching TRBD1 (6 bases). V shed 3 bases and J shed 10 bases, with 13 bases lying between them. The CDR3 covers 14 residues. CDR1 is PRHDT and CDR2 is FYEKMQ in the germline V gene (reference sequence). This CDR3 is CASSFRDTESPLHF. The CDR3 region has the DNA TGTGCCAGCAGCTTTAGGGACACGGAATCACCCCTCCACTTT.

This rearrangement joins TRBV7-8 to TRBJ1-6; TRBD1 might be the D (6 bases). There are 14 residues in the CDR3. Per the germline V gene, CDR1 is SGHVS and CDR2 is FQNEAQ. Trimming took 5 bases from V and 14 from J, leaving 19 bases between them. CDR3 nucleotide sequence: TGTGCCAGCAGCAATCGTGACAGGCCCGTCTCCCTCCACTTT. It codes for CASSNRDRPVSLHF.

The count of this clone is one. The CDR3 region is CASSEGAGTGYGYTF. CDR3 nucleotide sequence: TGTGCCAGCAGTGAAGGAGCCGGGACAGGCTATGGCTACACCTTC. The rearrangement links TRBV2 to TRBJ1-2; TRBD1 matches 8 bases. This CDR3 has 15 amino acids. V trimming: 1 base; J trimming: 4 bases; junction bases outside the gene matches: 5. Germline lookup yields CDR1 SNHLY and CDR2 FYNNEI. The whole variable domain, remainder taken from reference TRBV2 and TRBJ1-2, is EPEVTQTPSHQVTQMGQEVILRCVPISNHLYFYWYRQILGQKVEFLVSFYNNEISEKSEIFDDQFSVERPDGSNFTLKIRSTKLEDSAMYFCASSEGAGTGYGYTFGSGTRLTVV.

The chain is built from TRBV5-4 and TRBJ2-7, with 7 bases matching TRBD1. From germline, CDR1 is SGHNT and CDR2 YYREEE (reference sequence). CDR3 length: 15 residues. V lost 3 bases to trimming and J lost 4 bases; unmatched junction nucleotides: 10. The CDR3 DNA follows: TGTGCCAGCAGCTCTAACAGGGGATCTTTGTACGAGCAGTACTTC. It yields the protein CASSSNRGSLYEQYF.

The chain combines TRBV6-5 with TRBJ2-7; TRBD1 matches at 7 bases. The CDR3 runs to 11 residues. The germline CDR1 and CDR2 sequences are MNHEY and SVGAGI. V lost 5 bases, J lost 6 bases, and 1 base stayed unmatched. The CDR3 DNA follows: TGTGCCAGCAGTCACAGGGGCGAGCAGTACTTC. This sequence encodes CASSHRGEQYF.

The J gene is TRBJ2-7, the V gene TRBV12-3 or TRBV12-4, with a weak D call TRBD2 (6 bases). This CDR3 spans 12 amino acids. The germline V and J ends were trimmed by 4 bases and 3 bases, with 7 bases remaining between them. The CDR3 bases are TGTGCCAGCAGTTCCGGGAGCTACGAGCAGTACTTC. Translation gives CASSSGSYEQYF.

This clone was recorded a few times. This chain joins TRBV20-1 and TRBJ2-7; 9 nucleotides agree with TRBD2. There are 14 residues in the CDR3. V lost 3 bases to trimming and J lost 3 bases; unmatched junction nucleotides: 6. Germline-derived CDR1 and CDR2 are DFQATT and SNEGSKA (reference sequence). The CDR3 loop is CSASSVSGSYEQYF. CDR3 coding DNA: TGCAGTGCTAGTTCGGTTAGCGGGAGCTACGAGCAGTACTTC.

This clone was recorded at least ten times. The chain uses TRBV4-1 and TRBJ1-4; the match to TRBD1 covers 9 bases. Germline trimming cut 2 bases from V and 6 bases from J; bases unmatched to any gene: 7. The CDR3 runs to 16 residues. Germline-derived CDR1 and CDR2 are MGHRA and YSYEKL. CDR3 loop: CASSQPDRGEDEKLFF. For the CDR3, the DNA is TGCGCCAGCAGCCAACCGGACAGGGGAGAGGATGAAAAACTGTTTTTT.